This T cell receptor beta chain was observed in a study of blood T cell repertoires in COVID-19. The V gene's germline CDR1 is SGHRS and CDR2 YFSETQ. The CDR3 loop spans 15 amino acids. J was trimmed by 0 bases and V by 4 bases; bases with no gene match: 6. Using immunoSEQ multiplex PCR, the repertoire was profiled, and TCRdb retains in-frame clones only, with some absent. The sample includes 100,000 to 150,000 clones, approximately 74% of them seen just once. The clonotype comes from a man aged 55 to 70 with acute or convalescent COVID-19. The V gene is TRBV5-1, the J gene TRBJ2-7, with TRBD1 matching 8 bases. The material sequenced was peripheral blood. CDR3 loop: CASSAGQDSSYEQYF. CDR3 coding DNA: TGCGCCAGCAGCGCGGGACAGGATAGCTCCTACGAGCAGTACTTC.